This T cell receptor beta chain is from a study of shared clonotypes between healthy human individuals. V gave up 10 bases and J gave up 5 bases, with 17 bases separating them. There are 14 residues in the CDR3. Germline loops: CDR1 MNHEY, CDR2 SVGAGI. Study-level results: Sharing across four donors was highest in naive CD4 (roughly 5%) and lowest in memory CD8 (roughly 0.4%).

200 to 250 ng DNA, tens of thousands of T cell genomes, went into each sorted-subset replicate PCR. Profiled with immunoSEQ multiplex PCR; TCRdb holds only in-frame clones, not every one. The data hold about 1.1 million clones, with 70% to 80% observed a single time. In the case of this clone: Its antigen is currently unknown.

Memory CD4+ cells were the fraction left after CD45RA+ naive selection. The receptor was isolated from a man in his late teens or twenties in good health. Some clones in this sample may be carry-over from other donors' samples. The chain carries TRBV6-5 and TRBJ1-4; D not certain. Source material: memory CD4+ T cells from PBMCs. Subset here: CD45RA-negative fraction. Here the CDR3 DNA reads TGTGCCATCAGCCGGACGGGCCCGAATGAAAAACTGTTTTTT. Its protein product is CAISRTGPNEKLFF.